Listed below are T cell receptor beta chains from one sample, sequenced in a study of T-cell memory formation after mild COVID-19. TCRdb used MiXCR to reprocess the 5' RACE reads, holding one entry per CDR3 protein. The sample holds about half a million distinct CDR3 sequences; roughly 18% are singletons and the top ten take 10% to 15%. The specimen sequenced was PBMCs or a T cell subset sorted from them (not recorded which). These receptors were obtained from an adult woman who had mild COVID-19 (a few samples of this study predate the infection). Cell type and time point are not known. Each CDR3 is given with its conserved first and last residue. Fields, in order: V gene, D gene, J gene, clone size, CDR3 protein, CDR3 DNA. The D gene is left open where the match is weak. For some rows the clone size is stated as once, few or many, or as a class when expanded; others skip it.

TRBV12-5	.	TRBJ2-3	.	CASVFGGSGSTQYF	TGTGCTAGTGTCTTCGGAGGGAGCGGCAGTACGCAGTATTTT
TRBV27	.	TRBJ1-5	.	CASSPNRLSNQPQHF	TGTGCCAGCAGCCCCAACAGGCTTAGCAATCAGCCCCAGCATTTT
TRBV24-1	TRBD2	TRBJ2-3	few	CATSGGSGDTQYF	TGTGCCACCAGTGGAGGTAGCGGGGATACGCAGTATTTT
TRBV7-3	.	TRBJ2-3	many	CASSPRPRIRGTDTQYF	TGTGCCAGCAGCCCAAGACCCAGGATACGCGGCACAGATACGCAGTATTTT
TRBV12-3/TRBV12-4	TRBD1	TRBJ1-5	few	CASSGQGAGGNQPQHF	TGTGCCAGCAGCGGACAGGGGGCTGGAGGCAATCAGCCCCAGCATTTT
TRBV7-9	.	TRBJ1-1	many	CASSPGTIEAFF	TGTGCCAGCAGCCCAGGGACCATTGAAGCTTTCTTT
TRBV29-1	TRBD1	TRBJ1-1	few	CSVGADRVTEAFF	TGCAGCGTTGGTGCAGACAGGGTGACTGAAGCTTTCTTT
TRBV21-1	.	TRBJ2-5	.	CASSSLFTRTGRRGTQYF	TGTGCCAGCAGCAGCCTATTCACCCGGACAGGGAGAAGAGGGACCCAGTACTTC
TRBV19	.	TRBJ2-7	few	CASSPRRGAYEQYF	TGTGCCAGTAGTCCTCGACGCGGGGCCTACGAGCAGTACTTC
TRBV19	.	TRBJ2-7	.	CALHARQRLYEQYF	TGTGCCCTACACGCGAGACAGAGGCTCTACGAGCAGTACTTC
TRBV30	TRBD1	TRBJ1-1	.	CAWSITGVGEAFF	TGTGCCTGGAGTATTACAGGGGTAGGGGAAGCTTTCTTT
TRBV24-1	.	TRBJ2-3	.	CATSDLGGESTDTQYF	TGTGCCACCAGTGATTTGGGCGGGGAGAGCACAGATACGCAGTATTTT
TRBV9	.	TRBJ2-3	.	CASSGVVYSDTQYF	TGTGCCAGCAGCGGCGTAGTCTATTCAGATACGCAGTATTTT
TRBV7-2	TRBD1	TRBJ1-4	.	CASGQGANEKLFF	TGTGCCAGCGGACAGGGGGCTAATGAAAAACTGTTTTTT
TRBV5-1	TRBD1	TRBJ1-2	.	CASGQTGEGNGYTF	TGCGCCAGCGGTCAGACAGGGGAAGGGAATGGCTACACCTTC
TRBV5-1	.	TRBJ1-6	.	CASSRGDGYNSPLHF	TGCGCCAGCAGCCGGGGAGACGGCTATAATTCACCCCTCCACTTT
TRBV5-6	.	TRBJ2-7	few	CASSPWAPGYEQYF	TGTGCCAGCAGCCCCTGGGCGCCGGGCTACGAGCAGTACTTC
TRBV12-3/TRBV12-4	.	TRBJ2-2	few	CASSSPGTALNTGELFF	TGTGCCAGCAGTTCACCCGGGACGGCTTTGAACACCGGGGAGCTGTTTTTT
TRBV5-1	.	TRBJ1-4	.	CASSLGEGTNEKLFF	TGCGCCAGCAGCTTGGGGGAAGGTACTAATGAAAAACTGTTTTTT
TRBV7-9	TRBD1	TRBJ1-1	.	CASISTGGESNTEAFF	TGTGCCAGCATCTCAACAGGGGGCGAGTCTAACACTGAAGCTTTCTTT
TRBV7-2	TRBD1	TRBJ2-7	.	CASSLLLRDSPNPTYF	TGTGCCAGCAGCTTGTTGCTTCGGGACAGTCCTAATCCTACTTACTTC
TRBV12-3/TRBV12-4	TRBD2	TRBJ2-3	.	CASSFGRLAGDTDTQYF	TGTGCCAGCAGTTTCGGGCGACTAGCGGGGGACACAGATACGCAGTATTTT
TRBV20-1	TRBD2	TRBJ2-3	.	CSARLAGGVGTDTQYF	TGCAGTGCTAGATTAGCGGGAGGCGTGGGCACAGATACGCAGTATTTT
TRBV9	TRBD1	TRBJ2-5	.	CASSMRTGGVRETQYF	TGTGCCAGCAGCATGCGGACAGGGGGCGTTCGAGAGACCCAGTACTTC
TRBV6-1	TRBD1	TRBJ1-1	.	CASSGGQGFEAFF	TGTGCCAGCAGTGGGGGACAGGGGTTTGAAGCTTTCTTT
TRBV27	.	TRBJ1-1	few	CASSYVFEAEAFF	TGTGCCAGCAGTTATGTGTTTGAAGCGGAAGCTTTCTTT